The TCR beta chain under discussion was sequenced for a study of blood T cells in healthy people across ages. V was cut by 7 bases and J by 1 base, with 7 bases left in between. In germline, CDR1 is SQVTM, CDR2 ANQGSEA. This CDR3 comprises 11 residues. Next came a second PCR, run for roughly 7 to 12 cycles, which used a sample-barcoded 5' primer along with a J-beta primer mix. TCRdb ran MiXCR on the 5' RACE reads and lists one entry per CDR3 protein. The sample gives 890,000 or so distinct CDR3 sequences, about 59% of which show up once; about a quarter is in the top ten. This TCR was recovered from a man aged 25 to 45 in good health. V and J are TRBV29-1 and TRBJ2-5; D not resolved. Sequenced input: blood. The CDR3 coding sequence is TGCAGCGGCCAAAGCCAAGAGACCCAGTACTTC. As protein: CSGQSQETQYF.